The next 32 T cell receptor beta chains were all read from a single sample in a study of blood T cell repertoires in COVID-19. Sequenced by immunoSEQ multiplex PCR; TCRdb stores in-frame clones only, minus some. This sample has some 240,000 clones; about 91% occur once, and the top ten carry 4% to 5%. The sample comprised peripheral blood. These receptors were collected from a woman in her 40s who had recovered from COVID-19.

The rearrangement joins TRBV29-1 to TRBJ1-2, with 8 bases that match TRBD1. Germline V gene sequence: CDR1 SQVTM, CDR2 ANQGSEA. The CDR3 totals 12 residues. Germline trimming cut 5 bases from V and 8 bases from J; bases unmatched to any gene: 7. CDR3 nucleotides: TGCAGCGTTCGGGCGGACAGGGACGGCTACACCTTC. Translation: CSVRADRDGYTF.

This clone came up once. As DNA, the CDR3 is TGTGCCAGTAGGGGACAGAATAACTATGGCTACACCTTC. It yields the protein CASRGQNNYGYTF. This chain joins TRBV19 and TRBJ1-2; TRBD1 aligns across 7 bases. V lost 6 bases and J lost 1; bases outside the gene matches: 2. Germline V gene data show CDR1 as LNHDA and CDR2 as SQIVND (reference sequence). The CDR3 loop spans 13 amino acids. The whole variable domain, filled in from reference TRBV19 and TRBJ1-2, reads DGGITQSPKYLFRKEGQNVTLSCEQNLNHDAMYWYRQDPGQGLRLIYYSQIVNDFQKGDIAEGYSVSREKKESFPLTVTSAQKNPTAFYLCASRGQNNYGYTFGSGTRLTVV.

CDR3 protein: CAISESRDSPLHF. The CDR3, as DNA: TGTGCCATCAGTGAGTCGAGGGATTCACCCCTCCACTTT. The gene calls are TRBV10-3 and TRBJ1-6; D is ambiguous. Germline CDR1 is ENHRY and CDR2 is SYGVKD. The CDR3 is 13 amino acids. V was shortened by 0 bases and J by 8 bases, with 5 bases between the two germline ends.

The genes are TRBV2 and TRBJ1-5; weak D call: TRBD1 (6 bases). This CDR3 contains 15 residues. Germline V gene sequence: CDR1 SNHLY, CDR2 FYNNEI. The V end was cut by 6 bases, the J end by 1 base, with 13 bases between. In nucleotides, the CDR3 is TGTGCCAGCAGAAAACAGACAGGAAGCAATCAGCCCCAGCATTTT. Translated, it gives CASRKQTGSNQPQHF.

The rearrangement links TRBV11-2 to TRBJ2-3, with 8 bases matching TRBD2. Per the germline V gene, CDR1 is SGHAT and CDR2 is FQNNGV. With V trimmed by 1 base and J by 5 bases, 2 bases remained unmatched. The CDR3 has 14 amino acids. CDR3 sequence (DNA): TGTGCCAGCAGCTTAGCGGGGGGGCTAGATACGCAGTATTTT. Translating gives CASSLAGGLDTQYF.

As regards this clone: This CDR3 is also generated by other DNA sequences in the sample. The V and J genes are TRBV30 and TRBJ2-5; no clear D. Per the germline V gene, CDR1 is GTSNPN and CDR2 is SVGIG (reference sequence). Deletions cut 0 bases from V and 5 bases from J, with 7 bases between. CDR3 length equals 12 residues. The CDR3 DNA sequence: TGTGCCTGGAGTGTATCCGGGGAGACCCAGTACTTC. As protein: CAWSVSGETQYF.

In its sample, this clone was seen a few times. The chain links TRBV5-4 to TRBJ2-3; TRBD2 matches at 13 bases. The V gene end was trimmed by 4 bases and the J gene end by 0 bases; junction bases not matched to a gene: 5. CDR3 length: 17 residues. Germline V lookup: CDR1 SGHNT, CDR2 YYREEE (reference sequence). As DNA, the CDR3 is TGTGCCAGCAGCGTACTGGGACTAGCGGGGAGCACAGATACGCAGTATTTT. This codes for CASSVLGLAGSTDTQYF.

The V gene is TRBV12-3 or TRBV12-4, the J gene TRBJ2-3, with D unclear. The CDR3 has 11 amino acids. V was cut by 7 bases and J by 2 bases, with 4 bases left in between. The DNA for the CDR3 is TGTGCCAGCACCAACACAGATACGCAGTATTTT. Amino acid sequence: CASTNTDTQYF.

This chain uses TRBV28 with TRBJ2-7, with a tentative D call TRBD2 (7 bases). Trimming stripped 2 bases from V and 8 bases from J, with 13 bases between. In germline, CDR1 is MDHEN, CDR2 SYDVKM. CDR3 length: 13 residues. The CDR3 sequence: CASSLGEGGKQYF. The CDR3 nucleotides read TGTGCCAGCAGTTTAGGGGAGGGGGGCAAGCAGTACTTC.

The V gene is TRBV10-3, the J gene TRBJ2-1, with 13 bases matching TRBD2. The CDR3 covers 16 residues. Germline V gene data show CDR1 as ENHRY and CDR2 as SYGVKD. Losses at the gene ends were 6 bases for V and 6 bases for J; bases not matched to a gene: 8. The CDR3 region is CAISQGLAGVFNEQFF. In nucleotides, the CDR3 is TGTGCCATCAGCCAAGGACTAGCGGGAGTATTCAATGAGCAGTTCTTC.

The chain joins TRBV4-2 to TRBJ1-1; 9 bases map to TRBD1. Germline CDR1 and CDR2: LGHNA and YNFKEQ. This CDR3 region has 18 residues. V shed 0 bases and J 5 bases; nucleotides not matched to a gene: 13. The CDR3 sequence: CASSQDIRPGQGTTEAFF. CDR3 bases: TGTGCCAGCAGCCAAGATATACGACCGGGACAGGGAACGACTGAAGCTTTCTTT.

This clone was found once. The rearrangement uses TRBV19 and TRBJ2-1, with 7 bases fitting TRBD2. In germline, CDR1 is LNHDA, CDR2 SQIVND (reference sequence). This CDR3 spans 17 amino acids. V shed 3 bases and J 0 bases; nucleotides not matched to a gene: 8. The DNA of the CDR3 is TGTGCCAGTAGTATTACGGCTAGCGGAAGCTCCTACAATGAGCAGTTCTTC. Translated: CASSITASGSSYNEQFF.

The rearrangement joins TRBV18 to TRBJ1-2; D gene uncertain. From germline, CDR1 is KGHSH and CDR2 LQKENI. The CDR3 consists of 14 residues. V was pared by 0 bases and J by 2 bases, with 7 bases between. CDR3 coding DNA: TGTGCCAGCTCACCACCGAACAACAACTATGGCTACACCTTC. Protein product: CASSPPNNNYGYTF.

In this sample, this clone turned up a few times. This chain joins TRBV27 and TRBJ1-5; D is ambiguous. V was cut by 5 bases and J by 9 bases, with 11 bases left in between. The CDR3 loop spans 12 amino acids. Germline CDR1 is MNHEY and CDR2 is SMNVEV (reference sequence). DNA for the CDR3: TGTGCCAGCAGTCCCCCCGGAGGGCCCCAGCATTTT. This codes for CASSPPGGPQHF.

The chain combines TRBV13 with TRBJ1-4, with 9 positions matching TRBD1. V lost 6 bases to trimming and J lost 6 bases; unmatched junction nucleotides: 11. This CDR3 region has 16 residues. Germline V gene sequence: CDR1 PRHDT, CDR2 FYEKMQ (reference sequence). CDR3: CASRFRRTGVDEKLFF. The CDR3 nucleotides read TGTGCCAGCAGATTCCGTCGGACAGGGGTGGATGAAAAACTGTTTTTT.

The chain uses TRBV13 and TRBJ1-1, with no clear D. Germline V gives CDR1 PRHDT, CDR2 FYEKMQ (reference sequence). V was shortened by 0 bases and J by 12 bases, with 8 bases between the two germline ends. This CDR3 spans 11 amino acids. CDR3: CASSLGGQTFF. The CDR3 bases are TGTGCCAGCAGCTTAGGGGGCCAGACTTTCTTT.

This chain uses TRBV5-3 with TRBJ2-2, with 9 bases aligning to TRBD2. TRBV5-3 has ORF status, its function being uncertain. The V and J ends lost 2 bases and 3 bases, in that order; junction bases with no gene match: 5. This CDR3 has 16 amino acids. The CDR3 sequence is CARSLEREADTGELFF. CDR3 coding DNA: TGTGCCAGAAGCTTAGAGCGGGAGGCCGACACCGGGGAGCTGTTTTTT.

The chain recombines TRBV18 with TRBJ1-6; TRBD1 aligns across 8 bases. Germline V CDR1 and CDR2: KGHSH, LQKENI. Germline trimming cut 3 bases from V and 7 bases from J; bases unmatched to any gene: 2. The CDR3 covers 14 residues. DNA of the CDR3: TGTGCCAGCTCACCGACAGGGGAGAATTCACCCCTCCACTTT. Translated: CASSPTGENSPLHF.

The gene calls are TRBV14 and TRBJ2-1, with 10 bases lining up with TRBD2. V lost 5 bases, J lost 6 bases, and 7 bases stayed unmatched. Per germline, CDR1 SGHDN and CDR2 FVKESK. There are 15 residues in the CDR3. DNA for the CDR3: TGTGCCAGCAGCAATACTAGCGGGGACTTCAATGAGCAGTTCTTC. Translated, it gives CASSNTSGDFNEQFF.

A single count supports this clone. The chain recombines TRBV11-3 with TRBJ1-6; D not certain. Germline CDR1 SGHNT, CDR2 YENEEA. Trimming removed 0 bases from V and 4 bases from J, with 10 bases in between. The CDR3 sequence is 16 residues long. The CDR3 reads CASSLDSQMYNSPLHF. The CDR3 DNA follows: TGTGCCAGCAGCTTAGATAGCCAAATGTATAATTCACCCCTCCACTTT.

In this sample, this clone turned up a few times. An end of the junction differs from the germline gene, which may be a read error. The chain joins TRBV7-9 to TRBJ1-5; D uncertain. Germline CDR1 and CDR2: SEHNR and FQNEAQ (reference sequence). This CDR3 is built from 12 residues. The CDR3 DNA sequence: TGTGCCAGCAGCAAGGAGGATCAGGCCCAGCATTTT. The encoded protein is CASSKEDQAQHF.

This chain joins TRBV5-4 and TRBJ2-3; 12 bases are shared with TRBD2. Germline assignment: CDR1 SGHNT and CDR2 YYREEE (reference sequence). The CDR3 length is 17 residues. The trim removed 0 bases at V and 3 bases at J, leaving 5 bases unmatched. The CDR3 DNA is TGTGCCAGCAGCTTGGTCCTGACTAGCGGGAGAACAGATACGCAGTATTTT. Translated: CASSLVLTSGRTDTQYF. Filled out from reference TRBV5-4 and TRBJ2-3, the complete variable domain reads ETGVTQSPTHLIKTRGQQVTLRCSSQSGHNTVSWYQQALGQGPQFIFQYYREEENGRGNFPPRFSGLQFPNYSSELNVNALELDDSALYLCASSLVLTSGRTDTQYFGPGTRLTVL.

This chain links TRBV4-1 with TRBJ2-3, with TRBD2 matching 15 bases. The CDR3 consists of 18 residues. The J segment lost 4 bases and the V segment lost 5 bases, leaving 10 bases of the junction unmatched. The germline V gene has CDR1 MGHRA and CDR2 YSYEKL. The CDR3 sequence is CASSGGTSGGIVADTQYF. In DNA, the CDR3 is TGCGCCAGCAGCGGAGGGACTAGCGGGGGGATAGTGGCAGATACGCAGTATTTT.

This clone came up a few times. The genes are TRBV9 and TRBJ1-3; TRBD1 is a possible D gene (6 bases). Germline CDR1 and CDR2: SGDLS and YYNGEE. The CDR3 has 15 amino acids. The V end lost 5 bases, the J end lost 0 bases, and 12 bases lay between the germline ends. The CDR3: CASSEQGTSGNTIYF. The CDR3 DNA is TGTGCCAGCAGTGAGCAGGGGACCTCTGGAAACACCATATATTTT.

V gene TRBV6-2 or TRBV6-3 combines with J gene TRBJ2-1; 8 bases are a match to TRBD1. Germline loops: CDR1 MNHEY, CDR2 SVGEGT. The CDR3 length is 18 residues. The V segment lost 4 bases and the J segment 3 bases; nucleotides outside the gene matches: 14. In nucleotides, the CDR3 is TGTGCCAGCAGTTCGGGCCTCACCCGGACAGGGAACTACAATGAGCAGTTCTTC. Protein product: CASSSGLTRTGNYNEQFF.

The rearrangement uses TRBV4-3 and TRBJ2-1; 12 nucleotides line up with TRBD2. In germline, CDR1 is LGHNA, CDR2 YSLEER. The CDR3 loop spans 15 amino acids. V gave up 3 bases and J gave up 7 bases; unmatched junction bases: 4. CDR3 nucleotide sequence: TGCGCCAGCAGCCATACTAGCGGGAGGTTAAATGAGCAGTTCTTC. This sequence encodes CASSHTSGRLNEQFF.

This clone has more than one count but fewer than ten. The gene calls are TRBV12-3 or TRBV12-4 and TRBJ2-5, with TRBD2 as a possible D gene (5 bases). V gave up 7 bases and J gave up 4 bases, with 10 bases separating them. The CDR3 length is 12 residues. The CDR3 protein is CASTQRGETQYF. Written as DNA, the CDR3 is TGTGCCAGCACCCAACGGGGAGAGACCCAGTACTTC.

This chain joins TRBV15 and TRBJ2-1; 8 nucleotides agree with TRBD2. CDR3 length: 15 amino acids. Germline V CDR1 and CDR2: LNHNV, YYDKDF (reference sequence). With V trimmed by 5 bases and J by 10 bases, 13 bases remained unmatched. This CDR3 reads CATSLPGTSIKEQFF. Written as DNA, the CDR3 is TGTGCCACCAGCCTCCCCGGGACTAGTATTAAGGAGCAGTTCTTC.

The chain recombines TRBV23-1 with TRBJ2-7, with D possibly matching TRBD1 (6 bases). TRBV23-1 is sorted into the ORF group, with uncertain function. The CDR3 has 19 residues. Trimming stripped 1 base from V and 3 bases from J, with 25 bases between. The CDR3 sequence: CASSQYLPSVPGHHYEQYV. CDR3 DNA sequence: TGCGCCAGCAGTCAATACCTCCCCTCCGTTCCGGGACACCACTACGAGCAGTACGTC.

The chain couples TRBV2 to TRBJ1-2; D might be TRBD1 (6 bases). V was trimmed by 4 bases and J by 4 bases, leaving 16 bases between them. Per germline, CDR1 SNHLY and CDR2 FYNNEI. This CDR3 contains 15 residues. The CDR3 sequence is CASSANKGDGYGYTF. The CDR3 DNA follows: TGTGCCAGCAGTGCGAATAAGGGGGATGGCTATGGCTACACCTTC.

This chain connects TRBV5-1 to TRBJ1-1, with D possibly matching TRBD1 (5 bases). This CDR3 contains 14 residues. V dropped 4 bases and J dropped 5 bases, with 15 bases sitting between them. CDR1 SGHRS and CDR2 YFSETQ come from the germline V gene. The CDR3 sequence: CASSTQGFSTEAFF. As DNA, the CDR3 is TGCGCCAGCAGCACGCAGGGTTTCTCTACTGAAGCTTTCTTT.

This chain uses TRBV2 with TRBJ2-1; 9 positions match TRBD2. The length of the CDR3 is 14 residues. Germline-derived CDR1 and CDR2 are SNHLY and FYNNEI. The V segment lost 4 bases and the J segment 10 bases; nucleotides outside the gene matches: 8. Here the CDR3 DNA reads TGTGCCAGCAGTGTAATTGCAAGCGGGGGGGAGCAGTTCTTC. As protein: CASSVIASGGEQFF.